This note documents a single TCR beta chain sequence. What it binds is not known. This entry belongs to a study of T cell responses to AZD1222 COVID-19 vaccine. Study results and caveats: Across spike, vaccine-associated CD4 TCRs were found, dominant at 160-218 and 743-854. Compared with day 0, the breadth and depth of the Spike-specific TCR repertoire rose significantly after two doses of AZD1222. Of spike-specific TCRs, nearly half reportedly target regions left unmutated in variants.

Per germline, CDR1 KGHSH and CDR2 LQKENI. V lost 3 bases and J lost 6, with 17 bases in between. This CDR3 is built from 15 residues. TCRdb keeps only in-frame clones here, not all; method: immunoSEQ multiplex PCR. Of some 200,000 clones in the sample, roughly nine tenths are singletons; the top ten hold over 1.5%. This clonotype originated in an adult who received the AZD1222 COVID-19 vaccine. Material: peripheral blood, obtained 28 days after the second AZD1222 dose. The V gene is TRBV18, the J gene TRBJ1-1; D might be TRBD1 (6 bases). Written as DNA, the CDR3 is TGTGCCAGCTCACCGATACGGGGGGGCAGCGCTGAAGCTTTCTTT. This encodes CASSPIRGGSAEAFF.